In this sample, the clone carrying this TCR beta chain turned up many times. A J-beta primer mix and a sample-barcoded 5' primer were used in a second PCR of about 7 to 12 cycles. TCRdb re-analysed the 5' RACE reads in MiXCR, keeping a single row per CDR3 protein. The data contain hundreds of thousands of distinct CDR3 sequences, roughly two fifths of them seen just once; the ten biggest clones take up approximately 31%. The germline CDR1 and CDR2 sequences are LGHNA and YSLEER. CDR3 length: 15 residues. V was pared by 3 bases and J by 4 bases, with 8 bases of the junction left unmatched. The data were taken from a study of blood T cells in healthy people across ages.

This rearrangement joins TRBV4-3 to TRBJ2-5; 7 bases align to TRBD1. This receptor was obtained from a man older than 75 in good health. Sample: blood. In DNA, the CDR3 is TGCGCCAGCAGCCAGGACCCCAGGGGGTCAGAGACCCAGTACTTC. It codes for CASSQDPRGSETQYF.